Listed below are T cell receptor beta chains from one sample, sequenced in a study of cytomegalovirus exposure and HLA in healthy donors. The protocol was immunoSEQ multiplex PCR, while the TCRdb copy is restricted to in-frame clones and leaves out a portion. The sample consists of roughly 100,000 clones, roughly 86% of them appearing once. What was sequenced was PBMCs. The receptors originated from a woman between 18 and 30 years old in good health and CMV-seropositive. The CDR3 runs from the conserved cysteine through the conserved F or W. The D gene is left open where the match is weak. Expanded clones are given a class, and other clones once, few, many or no size at all.

v_call	j_call	clone_size	d_call	cdr3_aa	cdr3_nt
TRBV4-1	TRBJ1-2	NA	NA	CASSRIAFRGYGYTF	TGCGCCAGCAGCCGGATCGCATTTCGGGGATATGGCTACACCTTC
TRBV4-1	TRBJ2-7	NA	TRBD1	CASSQERQGGVYEQYF	TGCGCCAGCAGCCAAGAACGACAGGGGGGCGTTTACGAGCAGTACTTC
TRBV5-1	TRBJ2-4	NA	TRBD1	CASSEGQGVSKNIQYF	TGCGCCAGCAGCGAGGGACAGGGGGTTTCCAAAAACATTCAGTACTTC
TRBV27	TRBJ1-1	NA	NA	CASRGGLITEAFF	TGTGCCAGCAGGGGAGGGTTAATAACTGAAGCTTTCTTT
TRBV21-1	TRBJ1-5	NA	NA	CASSRREGRSNQPQHF	TGTGCCAGCAGCAGGAGAGAGGGCAGGAGCAATCAGCCCCAGCATTTT
TRBV30	TRBJ1-5	NA	NA	CAWSRSSDQPQHF	TGTGCCTGGAGTAGGAGTTCCGATCAGCCCCAGCATTTT
TRBV6-6	TRBJ2-7	NA	NA	CASSYSGEQYF	TGTGCCAGCAGCTATTCCGGGGAGCAGTACTTC
TRBV18	TRBJ2-3	NA	TRBD1	CASSPLGQGVRDTQYF	TGTGCCAGCTCACCATTGGGACAGGGGGTCCGAGATACGCAGTATTTT
TRBV5-4	TRBJ2-1	NA	NA	CASSYRTAFYNEQFF	TGTGCCAGCAGCTACCGGACAGCCTTCTACAATGAGCAGTTCTTC
TRBV11-2	TRBJ1-5	NA	NA	CASSLNPSQPQHF	TGTGCCAGCAGCCTAAACCCTAGTCAGCCCCAGCATTTT
TRBV28	TRBJ2-1	NA	NA	CASMRSSYNEQFF	TGTGCCAGCATGAGGAGCTCCTACAATGAGCAGTTCTTC
TRBV4-1	TRBJ1-2	NA	NA	CASSQPRDKDYGYTF	TGCGCCAGCAGCCAACCCCGGGACAAAGACTATGGCTACACCTTC
TRBV6-1	TRBJ2-7	NA	TRBD1	CASHRGVYEQYF	TGTGCCAGCCACAGGGGAGTCTACGAGCAGTACTTC
TRBV7-9	TRBJ1-3	NA	NA	CASSSQHLNTIYF	TGTGCCAGCAGCTCACAGCACCTAAACACCATATATTTT
TRBV7-9	TRBJ2-1	NA	TRBD2	CASSLSVGGIDNEQFF	TGTGCCAGCAGCCTATCGGTCGGGGGGATCGACAATGAGCAGTTCTTC
TRBV27	TRBJ2-3	once	NA	CASSFWQGTGTDTQYF	TGTGCCAGCAGTTTTTGGCAGGGGACGGGCACAGATACGCAGTATTTT
TRBV11-2	TRBJ2-1	NA	TRBD2	CASSLGGLAVYNEQFF	TGTGCCAGCAGCTTAGGGGGACTAGCGGTGTACAATGAGCAGTTCTTC
TRBV28	TRBJ1-4	NA	NA	CASSRRQVNEKLFF	TGTGCCAGCAGCCGTCGACAAGTTAATGAAAAACTGTTTTTT
TRBV7-2	TRBJ2-3	NA	NA	CASSPGTSTDTQYF	TGTGCCAGCAGCCCGGGGACTAGCACAGATACGCAGTATTTT
TRBV27	TRBJ2-2	NA	TRBD1	CASRLQGARTGELFF	TGTGCCAGCCGACTCCAGGGGGCGAGGACCGGGGAGCTGTTTTTT
TRBV5-6	TRBJ2-7	NA	NA	CASSSQLGYEQYF	TGTGCCAGCAGCTCCCAACTAGGGTACGAGCAGTACTTC
TRBV6-5	TRBJ1-2	NA	TRBD1	CASIQGGTGAYGYTF	TGTGCCAGCATCCAGGGAGGGACAGGGGCCTATGGCTACACCTTC
TRBV13	TRBJ2-2	NA	NA	CASSLIGVNTGELFF	TGTGCCAGCAGCTTAATCGGGGTTAACACCGGGGAGCTGTTTTTT
TRBV19	TRBJ2-3	NA	NA	CASGDFTDTQYF	TGTGCCAGTGGTGACTTCACAGATACGCAGTATTTT
TRBV10-3	TRBJ1-1	NA	NA	CAISEAVMNTEAFF	TGTGCCATCAGTGAGGCAGTCATGAACACTGAAGCTTTCTTT
TRBV7-3	TRBJ2-2	NA	NA	CASSPLPHTGELFF	TGTGCCAGCAGCCCCCTCCCCCACACCGGGGAGCTGTTTTTT
TRBV29-1	TRBJ2-1	NA	TRBD2	CSVKRGSYNEQFF	TGCAGCGTGAAGCGGGGTTCCTACAATGAGCAGTTCTTC
TRBV5-1	TRBJ1-2	NA	TRBD1	CASSFEPGGPYGYTF	TGCGCCAGCAGCTTTGAACCAGGGGGGCCCTATGGCTACACCTTC
TRBV29-1	TRBJ2-7	NA	NA	CSVQSTGSSYEQYF	TGCAGCGTACAATCAACAGGGAGCTCCTACGAGCAGTACTTC
TRBV4-2	TRBJ1-1	NA	TRBD1	CASSQGTGWGTEAFF	TGTGCCAGCAGCCAAGGGACAGGGTGGGGCACTGAAGCTTTCTTT
TRBV10-3	TRBJ2-1	NA	NA	CAISYTRNEQFF	TGTGCCATCAGTTACACCCGCAATGAGCAGTTCTTC
TRBV27	TRBJ2-7	NA	TRBD1	CASSWGQGVGEQYF	TGTGCCAGCAGTTGGGGACAGGGGGTGGGTGAGCAGTACTTC
TRBV6-1	TRBJ2-1	NA	NA	CASSELGAANEQFF	TGTGCCAGCAGTGAACTGGGGGCCGCGAATGAGCAGTTCTTC
TRBV19	TRBJ2-3	NA	TRBD2	CAARAGAGPDTQYF	TGTGCCGCGAGAGCGGGAGCGGGCCCAGATACGCAGTATTTT
TRBV5-6	TRBJ1-1	NA	NA	CASSLEQNTEAFF	TGTGCCAGCAGCTTGGAACAGAACACTGAAGCTTTCTTT
TRBV5-1	TRBJ2-2	NA	TRBD1	CASSLGTGPTGELFF	TGCGCCAGCAGCTTGGGGACAGGGCCGACCGGGGAGCTGTTTTTT
TRBV10-3	TRBJ1-4	NA	NA	CAIGDLVGEEKLFF	TGTGCCATCGGCGACCTCGTCGGGGAGGAAAAACTGTTTTTT
TRBV10-2	TRBJ2-2	NA	TRBD1	CASSERGQGTGELFF	TGCGCCAGCAGTGAAAGGGGACAGGGGACCGGGGAGCTGTTTTTT
TRBV4-2	TRBJ1-3	few	TRBD1	CASSHPGGAGNTIYF	TGTGCCAGCAGCCACCCAGGGGGCGCTGGAAACACCATATATTTT
TRBV4-1	TRBJ1-5	few	TRBD1	CASSQVTGALNQPQHF	TGCGCCAGCAGCCAAGTAACAGGGGCCCTCAATCAGCCCCAGCATTTT
TRBV13	TRBJ1-1	NA	TRBD1	CASSGTGGYEAFF	TGTGCCAGCAGCGGAACAGGGGGCTATGAAGCTTTCTTT
TRBV2	TRBJ1-1	NA	NA	CASSELMGGTEAFF	TGTGCCAGCAGTGAGCTCATGGGGGGCACTGAAGCTTTCTTT
TRBV5-1	TRBJ2-5	NA	NA	CASSFGETQYF	TGCGCCAGCAGCTTCGGGGAGACCCAGTACTTC
TRBV29-1	TRBJ2-1	NA	NA	CSVAAGATSSDEQFF	TGCAGCGTTGCGGCGGGGGCTACCAGTAGCGATGAGCAGTTCTTC
TRBV19	TRBJ2-5	NA	NA	CASSLQGGRRKETQYF	TGTGCCAGTAGTCTTCAGGGTGGGCGGCGAAAAGAGACCCAGTACTTC
TRBV4-1	TRBJ2-2	NA	NA	CASSPLSGGDRGNTGELFF	TGCGCCAGCAGCCCGCTCTCGGGGGGCGATCGGGGGAACACCGGGGAGCTGTTTTTT
TRBV5-5	TRBJ2-7	NA	TRBD2	CASSVRGEVYEQYF	TGTGCCAGCAGCGTACGGGGGGAGGTCTACGAGCAGTACTTC
TRBV6-5	TRBJ1-3	NA	NA	CASSPGVSIYF	TGTGCCAGCAGTCCGGGGGTGAGCATATATTTT
TRBV29-1	TRBJ2-5	NA	TRBD1	CSGRDRQETQYF	TGCAGCGGTCGGGACAGGCAAGAGACCCAGTACTTC
TRBV5-1	TRBJ2-2	NA	TRBD1	CASSSGTGVTTGELFF	TGCGCCAGCAGCTCCGGGACAGGGGTAACCACCGGGGAGCTGTTTTTT
TRBV19	TRBJ2-6	NA	TRBD1	CASSTRTGRTPLFGANVLTF	TGTGCCAGTAGTACCCGGACAGGGAGGACACCCTTGTTTGGGGCCAACGTCCTGACTTTC
TRBV28	TRBJ1-2	NA	NA	CASSLLGGATF	TGTGCCAGCAGTCTCCTTGGTGGGGCGACCTTC
TRBV6-1	TRBJ2-7	NA	TRBD1	CASNRDRPHEQYF	TGTGCCAGCAATAGGGACAGGCCCCACGAGCAGTACTTC
TRBV5-1	TRBJ2-3	NA	NA	CASSLVGAGTDTQYF	TGCGCCAGCAGCTTGGTCGGTGCGGGAACAGATACGCAGTATTTT
TRBV4-2	TRBJ2-1	NA	NA	CASSQEWAGTTYNEQFF	TGTGCCAGCAGCCAAGAGTGGGCGGGTACGACCTACAATGAGCAGTTCTTC
TRBV10-2	TRBJ1-5	once	NA	CASSESKATRYNQPQHF	TGCGCCAGCAGTGAGTCGAAAGCGACCCGCTACAATCAGCCCCAGCATTTT
TRBV27	TRBJ2-7	NA	TRBD2	CASSFTSGTSGYEQYF	TGTGCCAGCAGTTTTACTTCCGGGACTAGCGGCTACGAGCAGTACTTC
TRBV19	TRBJ1-6	NA	NA	CASRDLGGSVDSPLHF	TGTGCCAGTAGAGATCTGGGGGGATCTGTTGATTCACCCCTCCACTTT